This T cell receptor (beta chain) originates from a study of blood T cell repertoires in COVID-19. Study-level information: Whether acute or convalescent, the COVID-19 samples came from the United States, Italy and Spain. PBMCs, B-cell-depleted T cells, or T cells were the source of the cDNA or gDNA that made up the material.

Participant ages covered 18 to 89 years across 24 US areas. Cohort placement rested on clinical history that participants reported themselves. The data were produced by immunoSEQ multiplex PCR, yet TCRdb's version contains in-frame clones alone and is incomplete. The profile shows approximately 180,000 clones, 82% of them singletons. The germline V gene has CDR1 SGHTA and CDR2 FQGNSA. The length of the CDR3 is 14 residues. The V end was cut by 5 bases, the J end by 0 bases, with 11 bases between. This TCR came from a woman in her fifties or sixties with acute COVID-19. Sequencing was carried out using PBMCs or T cells enriched from blood (not recorded which). The rearrangement links TRBV7-2 to TRBJ2-7; no firm D call. CDR3 DNA sequence: TGTGCCAGCAGCCCCGGGTCTTCCTCCTACGAGCAGTACTTC. Translation: CASSPGSSSYEQYF.